This passage covers 8 T cell receptor beta chains from one sample sequenced in a study of blood T cell repertoires in COVID-19. Method: immunoSEQ multiplex PCR; TCRdb's copy keeps in-frame clones and lacks some. This repertoire shows roughly 670,000 clones, about 90% found once; its top ten account for around 0.3%. Sequenced: peripheral blood. The receptors derive from a woman between 18 and 29 years old with acute or convalescent COVID-19.

J is TRBJ1-4 and V is TRBV5-5; TRBD1 might be the D (6 bases). In germline, CDR1 is SGHKS, CDR2 YYEKEE (reference sequence). Trimming took off 4 bases at V and 7 bases at J, with 11 bases between the two ends. There are 13 residues in the CDR3. The CDR3 loop is CASSAGGSEKLFF. The CDR3 DNA reads TGTGCCAGCAGCGCGGGGGGCTCTGAAAAACTGTTTTTT.

The chain combines TRBV19 with TRBJ2-1, with 7 nucleotides matching TRBD2. The CDR3 sequence is 11 residues long. V shed 6 bases, J shed 8 bases, and the junction held 1 base outside the gene matches. Germline values: CDR1 LNHDA, CDR2 SQIVND (reference sequence). This CDR3 is CASRGGYEQFF. CDR3 sequence (DNA): TGTGCCAGTAGGGGGGGGTATGAGCAGTTCTTC.

This chain links TRBV5-1 with TRBJ1-2, with D possibly TRBD1 on 5 matching bases. V shed 0 bases and J shed 6 bases, with 12 bases lying between them. The CDR3 has 14 amino acids. In germline, CDR1 is SGHRS, CDR2 YFSETQ. CDR3 coding DNA: TGCGCCAGCAGCTTGGGACAGTCCTCTAATGGCTACACCTTC. Amino acid sequence: CASSLGQSSNGYTF.

This chain links TRBV19 with TRBJ2-6, with a possible D match to TRBD1 (6 bases). V shed 6 bases and J shed 2 bases, with 20 bases lying between them. Per germline, CDR1 LNHDA and CDR2 SQIVND (reference sequence). CDR3 length: 18 amino acids. CDR3 amino acids: CASSRQAIKGPGANVLTF. The DNA of the CDR3 is TGTGCCAGTAGCCGACAGGCCATTAAGGGTCCTGGGGCCAACGTCCTGACTTTC.

V and J are TRBV27 and TRBJ1-1; no clear D. The length of the CDR3 is 13 residues. In germline, CDR1 is MNHEY, CDR2 SMNVEV (reference sequence). V lost 0 bases, J lost 6 bases, and 8 bases lay in between. The CDR3, as DNA: TGTGCCAGCAGTTTATCGGAGTTCGCTGAAGCTTTCTTT. The encoded protein is CASSLSEFAEAFF.

This chain uses TRBV14 with TRBJ1-2; the match to TRBD1 covers 7 bases. V shed 1 base and J 4 bases; nucleotides not matched to a gene: 3. The CDR3 totals 14 residues. The germline V gene has CDR1 SGHDN and CDR2 FVKESK. The DNA for the CDR3 is TGTGCCAGCAGCCAAGGCAGGGGGTTCTATGGCTACACCTTC. Residues: CASSQGRGFYGYTF.

The V and J genes are TRBV4-1 and TRBJ1-6; TRBD1 matches at 10 bases. The CDR3 sequence is 16 residues long. Unmatched junction bases numbered 5, after V lost 0 bases and J lost 9 bases. CDR1 is MGHRA and CDR2 is YSYEKL in the germline V gene. The CDR3 loop reads CASSQDQGQGGSPLHF. Here the CDR3 DNA reads TGCGCCAGCAGCCAAGATCAAGGACAGGGGGGTTCACCCCTCCACTTT.

J is TRBJ2-3 and V is TRBV18; 11 bases are a match to TRBD2. The V segment lost 3 bases and the J segment 4 bases; nucleotides outside the gene matches: 12. The CDR3 runs to 18 residues. Germline V gene sequence: CDR1 KGHSH, CDR2 LQKENI. CDR3 bases: TGTGCCAGCTCACCCGATCCTCCGGGACTAGCGGCGCCAGATACGCAGTATTTT. It codes for CASSPDPPGLAAPDTQYF.